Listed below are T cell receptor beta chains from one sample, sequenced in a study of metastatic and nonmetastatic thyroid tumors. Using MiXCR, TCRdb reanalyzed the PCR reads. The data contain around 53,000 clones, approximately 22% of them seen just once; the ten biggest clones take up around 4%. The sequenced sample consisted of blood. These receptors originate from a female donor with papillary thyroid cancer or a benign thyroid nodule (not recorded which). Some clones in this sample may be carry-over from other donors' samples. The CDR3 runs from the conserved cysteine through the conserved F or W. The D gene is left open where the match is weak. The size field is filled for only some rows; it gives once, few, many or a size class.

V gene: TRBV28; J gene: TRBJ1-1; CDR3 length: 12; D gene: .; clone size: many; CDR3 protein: CASSFQQDGAFF; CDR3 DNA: TGTGCCAGCAGTTTTCAACAGGATGGAGCTTTCTTT
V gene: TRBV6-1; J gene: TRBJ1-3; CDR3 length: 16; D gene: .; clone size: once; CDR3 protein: CASSVRNPGSGTTIYF; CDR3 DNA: TGTGCAAGCAGTGTACGAAATCCGGGCTCTGGAACCACCATATATTTT
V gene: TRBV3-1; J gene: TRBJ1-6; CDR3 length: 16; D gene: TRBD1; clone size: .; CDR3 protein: CASRTYRDRGNSPLHF; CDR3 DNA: TGTGCCAGCAGGACATACCGGGACAGGGGCAATTCACCCCTCCACTTT
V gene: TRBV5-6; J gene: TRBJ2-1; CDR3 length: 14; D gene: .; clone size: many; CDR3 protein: CASSPGEERNEQFF; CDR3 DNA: TGTGCCAGCAGTCCGGGAGAGGAGCGCAATGAGCAGTTCTTC
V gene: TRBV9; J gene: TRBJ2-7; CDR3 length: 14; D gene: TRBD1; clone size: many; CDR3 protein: CASSRQGQPYEQYF; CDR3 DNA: TGTGCCAGCAGCAGACAGGGGCAACCCTACGAGCAGTACTTC
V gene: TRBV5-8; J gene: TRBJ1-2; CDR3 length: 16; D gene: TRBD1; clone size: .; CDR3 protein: CAISLVLWTGGYGYTF; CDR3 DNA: TGTGCCATCAGCTTGGTTCTGTGGACAGGGGGTTATGGCTACACCTTC
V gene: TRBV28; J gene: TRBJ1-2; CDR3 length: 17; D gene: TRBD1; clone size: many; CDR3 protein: CASSLGGTDGGIYGYTF; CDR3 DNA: TGTGCCAGCAGTTTAGGGGGGACAGATGGAGGCATCTATGGCTACACCTTC
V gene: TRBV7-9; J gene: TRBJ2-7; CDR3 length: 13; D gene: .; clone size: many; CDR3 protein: CASRSRGAYEQYF; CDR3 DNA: TGTGCCAGCAGAAGCCGAGGGGCGTACGAGCAGTACTTC
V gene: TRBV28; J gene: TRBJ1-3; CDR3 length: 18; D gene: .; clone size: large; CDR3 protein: CASSLEFIAGASGNTIYF; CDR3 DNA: TGTGCCAGCAGTTTAGAATTTATTGCAGGGGCGTCTGGAAACACCATATATTTT
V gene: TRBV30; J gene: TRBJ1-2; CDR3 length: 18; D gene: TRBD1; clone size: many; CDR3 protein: CAWSPGWDRGPTNYGYTF; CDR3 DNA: TGTGCCTGGAGTCCCGGTTGGGACAGGGGGCCAACAAACTATGGCTACACCTTC
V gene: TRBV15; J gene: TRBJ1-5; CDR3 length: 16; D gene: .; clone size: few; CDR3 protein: CATSPLMGYSNQPQHF; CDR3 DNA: TGTGCCACGAGTCCACTCATGGGGTATAGCAATCAGCCCCAGCATTTT
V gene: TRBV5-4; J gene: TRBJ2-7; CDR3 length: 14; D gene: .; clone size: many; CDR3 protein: CASSLSGNAYEQYF; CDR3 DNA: TGTGCCAGCAGCTTGTCAGGGAATGCCTACGAGCAGTACTTC
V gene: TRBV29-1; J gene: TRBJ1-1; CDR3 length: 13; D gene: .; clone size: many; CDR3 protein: CSPIQGTGTEAFF; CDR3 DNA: TGCAGCCCCATACAGGGCACGGGCACTGAAGCTTTCTTT
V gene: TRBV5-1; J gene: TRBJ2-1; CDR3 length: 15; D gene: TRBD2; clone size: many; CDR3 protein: CASSIIAGPYNEQFF; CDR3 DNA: TGCGCCAGCAGTATTATAGCGGGACCTTACAATGAGCAGTTCTTC
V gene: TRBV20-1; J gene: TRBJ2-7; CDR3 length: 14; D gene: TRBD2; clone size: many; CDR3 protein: CSASGGGSSYEQYF; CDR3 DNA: TGCAGTGCTAGTGGGGGGGGGAGCTCCTACGAGCAGTACTTC
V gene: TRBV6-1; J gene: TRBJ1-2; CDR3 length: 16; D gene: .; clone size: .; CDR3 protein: CASRGSAGRITDGYTF; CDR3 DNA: TGTGCCAGCAGGGGATCTGCAGGACGGATCACCGATGGCTACACCTTC
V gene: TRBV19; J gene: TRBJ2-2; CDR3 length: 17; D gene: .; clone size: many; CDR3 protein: CASSITPGVGRTGELFF; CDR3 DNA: TGTGCCAGTAGTATTACTCCGGGAGTGGGGAGGACCGGGGAGCTGTTTTTT
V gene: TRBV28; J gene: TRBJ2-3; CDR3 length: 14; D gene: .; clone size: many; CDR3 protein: CASSLSEGTDTQYF; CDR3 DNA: TGTGCCAGCAGCCTTTCGGAGGGGACAGATACGCAGTATTTT
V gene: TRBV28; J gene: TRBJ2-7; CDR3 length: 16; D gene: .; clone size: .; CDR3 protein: CASYPYTLGASYEQYF; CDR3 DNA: TGTGCCAGCTATCCCTATACTCTCGGGGCTTCCTACGAGCAGTACTTC
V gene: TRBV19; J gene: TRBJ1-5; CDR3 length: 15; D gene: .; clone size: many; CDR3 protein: CASSPDSPAYQPQHF; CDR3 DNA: TGTGCCAGTAGCCCGGACTCTCCAGCATATCAGCCCCAGCATTTT
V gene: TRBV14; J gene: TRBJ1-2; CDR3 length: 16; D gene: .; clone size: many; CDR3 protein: CASSRIRITGRDGYTF; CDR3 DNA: TGTGCCAGCAGCCGAATAAGGATAACAGGGAGAGATGGCTACACCTTC
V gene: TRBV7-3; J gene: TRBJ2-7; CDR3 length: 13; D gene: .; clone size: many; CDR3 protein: CASSPGPTYEQYF; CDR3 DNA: TGTGCCAGCAGCCCGGGACCCACCTACGAGCAGTACTTC
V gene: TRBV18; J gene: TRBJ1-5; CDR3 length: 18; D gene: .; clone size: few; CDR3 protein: CASSPSRHGAWSNQPQHF; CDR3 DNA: TGTGCCAGCTCACCCTCCCGGCATGGGGCTTGGAGCAATCAGCCCCAGCATTTT
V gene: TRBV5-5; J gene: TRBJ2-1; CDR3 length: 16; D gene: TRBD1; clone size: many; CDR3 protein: CASSFVGGQGANEQFF; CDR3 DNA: TGTGCCAGCAGCTTTGTAGGGGGACAGGGGGCTAATGAGCAGTTCTTC
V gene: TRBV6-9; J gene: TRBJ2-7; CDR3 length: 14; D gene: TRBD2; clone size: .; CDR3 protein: CSSSYSGTFVEQYF; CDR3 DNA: TGTTCCAGTAGTTATAGCGGGACCTTCGTGGAGCAGTACTTC
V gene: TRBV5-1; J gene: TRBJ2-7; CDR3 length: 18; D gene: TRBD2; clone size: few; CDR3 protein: CATRDGTSNFRSSYEQYF; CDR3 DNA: TGCGCCACCAGGGACGGGACTAGCAATTTTCGATCCTCCTACGAGCAGTACTTC